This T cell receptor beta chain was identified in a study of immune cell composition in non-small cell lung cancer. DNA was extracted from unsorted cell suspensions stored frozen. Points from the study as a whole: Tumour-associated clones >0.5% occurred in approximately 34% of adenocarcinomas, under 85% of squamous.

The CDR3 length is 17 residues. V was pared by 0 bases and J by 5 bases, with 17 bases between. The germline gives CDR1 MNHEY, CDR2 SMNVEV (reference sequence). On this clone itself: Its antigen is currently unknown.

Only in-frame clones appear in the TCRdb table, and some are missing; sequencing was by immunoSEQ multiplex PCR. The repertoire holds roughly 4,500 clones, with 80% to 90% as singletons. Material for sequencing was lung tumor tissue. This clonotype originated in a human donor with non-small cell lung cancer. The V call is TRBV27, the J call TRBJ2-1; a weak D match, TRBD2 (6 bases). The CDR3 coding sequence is TGTGCCAGCAGTTTATCTACGGGCTGGGGGGAGAACAATGAGCAGTTCTTC. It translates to CASSLSTGWGENNEQFF.